The entry that follows covers one TCR beta chain sequence. This sample stems from a study of technical replicates of blood from four donors. V shed 6 bases, J shed 6 bases, and the junction held 8 bases outside the gene matches. The CDR3 is 15 residues long. Per germline, CDR1 MNHEY and CDR2 SMNVEV (reference sequence). TCRdb's copy holds only in-frame clones and misses some; the assay was immunoSEQ multiplex PCR. The sample holds 85,000 to 100,000 clones, 94% seen once. This sequence joins TRBV27 and TRBJ1-5; 10 positions match TRBD1. Sequencing was carried out using T cells isolated from PBMCs. The TCR was taken from a human donor in good health. The chain's CDR3 is CASRAGQGGSQPQHF. The CDR3 DNA reads as TGTGCCAGCAGGGCCGGACAGGGGGGTAGTCAGCCCCAGCATTTT.